The TCR beta chain described here comes from a study of neoadjuvant nivolumab and ipilimumab in lung cancer. The CDR3 loop spans 13 amino acids. Trimming stripped 4 bases from V and 4 bases from J, with 11 bases between. Per germline, CDR1 SGHDT and CDR2 YYEEEE. Here immunoSEQ multiplex PCR was the method, and the copy in TCRdb shows in-frame clones only, minus some. This sample has fewer than 30,000 clones, with about three quarters found just once. The receptor was derived from an adult with non-small cell lung cancer. The specimen was tumor tissue, collected after neoadjuvant nivolumab, alone or with ipilimumab, at or shortly before surgery. V and J are TRBV5-6 and TRBJ1-2, with unresolved D. CDR3 residues: CASSPPSLYGYTF. The DNA for the CDR3 is TGTGCCAGCAGCCCTCCCTCTCTCTATGGCTACACCTTC.